Given below is one T cell receptor (beta chain) in context. Which antigen it targets is not known. Base-call qualities are not available, and no considerably larger clone is one nucleotide away. This entry belongs to a study of T cells in Graves' hyperthyroidism and ophthalmopathy (dated by TCRdb to between 2018 and 2021). At the level of the whole study: Peripheral blood samples were taken at initial diagnosis, before any treatment was given. TCR Vbeta CDR3 sequencing of some 140 peripheral blood samples (under 45 ophthalmopathy, 75 hyperthyroidism and about 17 progressor patients) is reported in the paper. Once sampling was done, hyperthyroidism patients were given methimazole at a starting dose of 30 mg daily, whereas ophthalmopathy patients were given high-dose intravenous methylprednisolone. Thyroid tissue and blood T-cell repertoires from about six Graves' hyperthyroidism patients were also compared in the study. An independent validation cohort of fewer than 20 hyperthyroidism patients and 17 patients who later progressed to ophthalmopathy tested prospective prediction of ophthalmopathy. The approximately 100 discovery patients were randomly divided into training and test sets at a 7:3 ratio. To identify TCR V-J signatures that set the groups apart, the researchers used a discovery cohort of about a hundred patients, made up of around 40 with Graves' ophthalmopathy and some 55 with stable Graves' hyperthyroidism.

From the cysteine through the phenylalanine, the CDR3 covers 13 amino acids. Of the read, only the CDR3 DNA is kept; its 39 bases are in frame from base 1. CDR1 and CDR2 (LNHDA, SQIVND) derive from the germline V gene (reference sequence). Trimming takes 1 base from V and 6 bases from J, and the germline ends sit 7 bases apart. The TCR beta CDR3 regions were amplified from the RNA transcripts. The first round of RT-PCR for the TCR CDR3 was performed with the HTBI primer set and the Qiagen OneStep RT-PCR kit. Libraries were constructed in a second round of multiplex PCR, after which size selection and purification were carried out. Libraries were sequenced paired-end with 100 bp reads on an Illumina HiSeq2000. The paper's processing steps were these. SOAPnuke was used to process the raw data, throwing out any read that contained adapters or uncalled bases, had a mean Phred below 15, or lacked an exact constant-primer or identifier match. COPE v1.2.5 was used to merge high-quality paired reads, and clonotypes were defined as unique nucleotide sequences. MiTCR v1.1 was used to align clonotypes to the IMGT TRBV, TRBD and TRBJ reference segments. Analysis was restricted to V-J combinations with a frequency above 0.0001, which covered approximately 99% of repertoires. A TCS score was defined as the ratio of F50 (clonal expansion) to E x V (chaos), with BLOSUM62-based TCRdist applied between CDR3 peptides within each V-J. Welch's t-statistics and random forest reduced roughly 540 V-J features to 10 to 15, which were used in a naive Bayes classifier (R e1071). TCRdb cleaned the public reads at Q25 with fastp, built clones with MiXCR and kept in-frame beta chains. One record per CDR3 amino acid sequence lists the most common genes and DNA. The authors' filters were not applied to this entry. The table for this sample lists about 480,000 distinct CDR3 sequences; roughly an eighth of them were counted only once. The top ten hold less than 20% of the sample.

Graves' hyperthyroidism was defined as stable when no progression to ophthalmopathy occurred over 18 months of follow-up. Hyperthyroidism patients were aged 18 to 65 years and newly diagnosed, with disease duration of less than 2 months. Exclusion was applied to patients with uncontrolled infections, other autoimmune diseases, pregnancy or lactation. Clinical symptoms, serum thyroxine and TRAb, thyroid ultrasound, and orbital computed tomography formed the basis for the diagnoses. PBMCs were isolated from about 9.2 ml of fresh peripheral blood by Ficoll-Paque density gradient centrifugation. Total RNA was extracted using Trizol reagent, and RNA quality was assessed on an Agilent 2100 Bioanalyzer. Points the paper makes about the study in general: A 13 V-J signature model separated ophthalmopathy from stable hyperthyroidism, with 87.88% sensitivity and approximately 81% specificity in cross-validation and 80%/75% in testing. During validation, the model predicted progression to ophthalmopathy a median of approximately 6.5 months ahead of onset, with roughly 65% sensitivity and 72.22% specificity. Most expanded thyroid clonotypes (frequency above 0.001) were also detected in blood, a finding suggesting that blood repertoires may reflect thyroid immune responses. No statistical method was used to fix the sample size in advance, and group allocation was not hidden from the investigators.

The sequence was obtained from a woman under 30 with Graves' hyperthyroidism. The rearranged segments are TRBV19 and TRBJ2-1, with no confidently assigned D gene. Specimen: blood. The nucleotide sequence is given as TGTGCCAGTAGTATAGGGTCAACCAATGAGCAGTTCTTC. This codes for CASSIGSTNEQFF.